This TCR beta chain came from a study of T cells in Graves' hyperthyroidism and ophthalmopathy. The source material, RNA transcripts, was used to amplify TCR beta CDR3 regions. The HTBI primer set was used in a first-round RT-PCR of the TCR CDR3. TCRdb re-derived calls from the multiplex PCR reads in MiXCR, one entry per CDR3 protein. Altogether roughly 380,000 distinct CDR3 sequences are present, 15% to 20% being singletons, with the ten largest covering 3% to 4.5%. PBMCs were collected from a roughly 9.7 ml volume of fresh peripheral blood. In its sample, this clonotype was seen many times. Antigen specificity is unknown. The ends were cut back, 2 bases at V and 6 bases at J, with 11 bases in the middle. Germline lookup yields CDR1 SNHLY and CDR2 FYNNEI. The CDR3 is 14 amino acids. Study observations and caveats: The majority of expanded thyroid clonotypes above 0.001 also appeared in blood.

This TCR came from a woman younger than 35 with Graves' hyperthyroidism. Sequenced material: blood. This chain joins TRBV2 and TRBJ2-1, with D tentatively TRBD2 (5 bases). CDR3 bases: TGTGCCAGCAGTGAAAGAGCGGTGCCCAATGAGCAGTTCTTC. Its translation is CASSERAVPNEQFF. Full variable domain (missing parts from reference TRBV2 and TRBJ2-1): EPEVTQTPSHQVTQMGQEVILRCVPISNHLYFYWYRQILGQKVEFLVSFYNNEISEKSEIFDDQFSVERPDGSNFTLKIRSTKLEDSAMYFCASSERAVPNEQFFGPGTRLTVL.